This T cell receptor beta chain was retrieved from a study of post-analysis software for immune sequencing data. For the study at large: Relapsing-remitting, secondary progressive and progressive-relapsing forms of multiple sclerosis all featured among disease courses. General study points: TRBV segments more frequent in patients than in controls numbered a few and included TRBV5-6, TRBV5-1 and TRBV20-1. Same-batch preparations were strongly co-clustered by F measure. Normalized Chao1 diversity was significantly lower in multiple sclerosis patients than in controls.

Prepared TCR beta cDNA libraries contained unique molecular identifiers. Each batch of roughly 1 to 11 million T cells produced roughly 450,000 cDNA molecules. TCRdb called the PCR reads again in MiXCR, with one record for every CDR3 protein. This table holds more than 500,000 distinct CDR3 sequences, around 34% found once. Turning to this clonotype: Its antigen is undetermined.

CDR1 and CDR2 (germline): SGHKS, YYEKEE (reference sequence). V was pared by 1 base and J by 0 bases, with 13 bases between. The CDR3 covers 16 residues. The receptor comes from a girl younger than 18 with multiple sclerosis. Sequencing input: blood. The chain has TRBV5-5 and TRBJ1-2; D gene ambiguous. The CDR3 sequence is CASSLPANLPNYGYTF. CDR3 nucleotides: TGTGCCAGCAGCTTGCCGGCAAACCTTCCTAACTATGGCTACACCTTC. Full variable domain (rest looked up from reference TRBV5-5 and TRBJ1-2): DAGVTQSPTHLIKTRGQQVTLRCSPISGHKSVSWYQQVLGQGPQFIFQYYEKEERGRGNFPDRFSARQFPNYSSELNVNALLLGDSALYLCASSLPANLPNYGYTFGSGTRLTVV.